These 4 T cell receptor beta chains came from one sample sequenced in a study of Ad26.COV2.S vaccination and SARS-CoV-2 variants (dated by TCRdb to 2020 to 2023). Libraries came from the immunoSEQ multiplex PCR assay. This immuneACCESS table, as held by TCRdb, lists in-frame sequences with V and J called but not all clones. Of the missing ones, under half trace to an unresolved V gene in checked studies; the others have no known cause. Across this sample there are hundreds of thousands of clones, with around 89% seen only once. Approximately 1.5% of the sample rests with the top ten. The treatment or condition label for this specimen denotes: about 20 received Ad26.COV2.S at low or high dose, single or two shots; about 5 received placebo; per-sample allocation not given. Repertoires of vaccine and placebo recipients were sequenced from samples collected on day 63 after the first injection. Sequenced material: peripheral blood, taken in a trial of Ad26.COV2.S vaccine versus placebo. The origin of the receptors is a person aged 18 to 65 who received the Ad26.COV2.S COVID-19 vaccine or a placebo.

The J gene is TRBJ1-4, the V gene TRBV25-1; the D is unclear. Trimming took off 6 bases at V and 2 bases at J, with 7 bases between the two ends. Germline lookup yields CDR1 MGHDK and CDR2 SYGVNS. The CDR3 loop spans 13 amino acids. CDR3 DNA sequence: TGTGCCAGCAGGCCACGGACTAATGAAAAACTGTTTTTT. This sequence encodes CASRPRTNEKLFF.

V is TRBV5-1 and J is TRBJ1-6; perhaps TRBD1 as D (5 bases). Trimming pared 0 bases from V and 6 bases from J, leaving 10 bases between. Germline V gene lookup returns CDR1 SGHRS and CDR2 YFSETQ. This CDR3 is built from 15 residues. Written as DNA, the CDR3 is TGCGCCAGCAGCTTGGCCTGGGGGACTAATTCACCCCTCCACTTT. This sequence encodes CASSLAWGTNSPLHF. Variable domain in full (rest from reference TRBV5-1 and TRBJ1-6): KAGVTQTPRYLIKTRGQQVTLSCSPISGHRSVSWYQQTPGQGLQFLFEYFSETQRNKGNFPGRFSGRQFSNSRSEMNVSTLELGDSALYLCASSLAWGTNSPLHFGNGTRLTVT.

The chain couples TRBV30 to TRBJ2-3; no reliable D call. Trimming took off 1 base at V and 6 bases at J, with 11 bases between the two ends. This CDR3 is 13 amino acids long. Germline V gives CDR1 GTSNPN, CDR2 SVGIG (reference sequence). The CDR3 sequence is CAWSGGSSDTQYF. The CDR3 nucleotides are TGTGCCTGGAGTGGGGGTAGTAGCGATACGCAGTATTTT. The complete variable domain, with remaining parts taken from reference TRBV30 and TRBJ2-3, reads SQTIHQWPATLVQPVGSPLSLECTVEGTSNPNLYWYRQAAGRGLQLLFYSVGIGQISSEVPQNLSASRPQDRQFILSSKKLLLSDSGFYLCAWSGGSSDTQYFGPGTRLTVL.

V usage is TRBV6-5 and J usage is TRBJ2-2; no definite D call. Germline assignment: CDR1 MNHEY and CDR2 SVGAGI. The CDR3 is made up of 15 amino acids. Deletions cut 6 bases from V and 0 bases from J, with 11 bases between. The CDR3, as DNA: TGTGCCAGCAGCCTTGAGACCTCGAACACCGGGGAGCTGTTTTTT. Its translation: CASSLETSNTGELFF.